This T cell receptor beta chain was observed in a study of T-cell memory formation after mild COVID-19. Study as a whole: TCR clusters were mostly confined to one donor each. Whole-study results and caveats: The study detected some responding clones in pre-infection memory, suggesting cross-reactive memory joined.

Sample barcodes and UMIs were carried by the TCR alpha and TCR beta cDNA libraries that 5'RACE generated with constant-segment primers. TCRdb re-derived calls from the 5' RACE reads in MiXCR, one entry per CDR3 protein. Here the sample spans about 450,000 distinct CDR3 sequences, 20% to 30% being singletons. CDR1 is MNHEY and CDR2 is SMNVEV in the germline V gene (reference sequence). The trim removed 3 bases at V and 6 bases at J, leaving 16 bases unmatched. This CDR3 region has 17 residues. This clonotype was seen a few times. Its matching antigen is unknown. The chain carries TRBV27 and TRBJ1-2; TRBD1 agrees at 7 bases. The sequencing input was PBMCs or a T cell subset sorted from them (not recorded which). The receptor comes from an adult woman who had mild COVID-19 (a few samples of this study predate the infection). Cell type and time point are not known. CDR3 in amino acids: CASSFYSPGQKRHGYTF. In DNA form, the CDR3 reads TGTGCCAGCAGTTTTTATTCTCCGGGACAGAAGCGCCATGGCTACACCTTC.